Listed here are 30 T cell receptor beta chains from one sample, sequenced in a study of blood T cell repertoires in COVID-19 (dated by TCRdb to about 2020). The library came from the immunoSEQ multiplex PCR assay. Sourced from immuneACCESS, this table was stored by TCRdb with only in-frame sequences that have V and J called. A share of the clones is absent; for the studies checked, an unresolved V gene accounts for under half, and the remainder has no known explanation. For this sample the table gives roughly 280,000 clones, of which more than 85% were detected only once. The ten largest clones add up to approximately 4% of the sample. Sequenced: peripheral blood. The receptors come from a man between 18 and 35 years old with active or convalescent COVID-19.

With regard to this clone: The same CDR3 can be traced to other DNA sequences in this sample. The chain has TRBV4-3 and TRBJ2-7, with D maybe TRBD1 (6 bases). CDR1 is LGHNA and CDR2 is YSLEER in the germline V gene. Trimming stripped 0 bases from V and 4 bases from J, with 7 bases between. This CDR3 has 13 residues. The CDR3 here is CASSQDRGYEQYF. CDR3 in DNA: TGCGCCAGCAGCCAAGACAGGGGATACGAGCAGTACTTC.

The chain uses TRBV24-1 and TRBJ2-1; 7 bases line up with TRBD2. There are 15 residues in the CDR3. V shed 3 bases and J 3 bases; nucleotides not matched to a gene: 4. Germline assignment: CDR1 KGHDR and CDR2 SFDVKD. CDR3 bases: TGTGCCACCAGTGATCAGAGGGAGGGCTACAATGAGCAGTTCTTC. Amino acid sequence: CATSDQREGYNEQFF.

V gene TRBV6-1 combines with J gene TRBJ2-1, with TRBD1 as a possible D gene (6 bases). Trimming took 1 base from V and 4 from J, leaving 11 bases between them. Germline-derived CDR1 and CDR2 are MNHNS and SASEGT. The CDR3 has 15 residues. The CDR3 DNA reads as TGTGCCAGCAGTGAAGAGACAGGCGCATACAATGAGCAGTTCTTC. It is translated as CASSEETGAYNEQFF.

This clone was observed a few times. The CDR3 region is CASSFRAGGFYEQYF. The DNA for the CDR3 is TGTGCCAGCAGCTTCAGGGCGGGAGGGTTCTACGAGCAGTACTTC. The chain joins TRBV7-2 to TRBJ2-7; 9 bases align to TRBD2. Germline V gives CDR1 SGHTA, CDR2 FQGNSA. The CDR3 runs 15 residues. V shed 3 bases and J 3 bases; nucleotides not matched to a gene: 6.

V and J are TRBV28 and TRBJ1-3, with 8 nucleotides matching TRBD1. The CDR3 extends over 16 amino acids. The V gene's germline CDR1 is MDHEN and CDR2 SYDVKM. Unmatched junction bases numbered 8, after V lost 4 bases and J lost 3 bases. CDR3 bases: TGTGCCAGCAGTTCATGGACAGGGAAGGGTGGAAACACCATATATTTT. Its translation is CASSSWTGKGGNTIYF.

The rearrangement joins TRBV9 to TRBJ2-2; 7 positions agree with TRBD2. The CDR3 consists of 16 residues. Germline V gene lookup returns CDR1 SGDLS and CDR2 YYNGEE. J was trimmed by 2 bases and V by 2 bases; bases with no gene match: 6. This chain's CDR3 is CASSVRIAGNTGELFF. CDR3 bases: TGTGCCAGCAGCGTGAGGATAGCGGGTAACACCGGGGAGCTGTTTTTT.

This rearrangement joins TRBV7-9 to TRBJ2-3; TRBD2 aligns across 9 bases. The V segment lost 2 bases and the J segment 1 base; nucleotides outside the gene matches: 1. The CDR3 totals 15 residues. Germline V lookup: CDR1 SEHNR, CDR2 FQNEAQ (reference sequence). In DNA form, the CDR3 reads TGTGCCAGCAGCTTATCTAGCGGGGGCACAGATACGCAGTATTTT. Translated: CASSLSSGGTDTQYF.

This chain uses TRBV9 with TRBJ2-5; D is possibly TRBD1 (7 bases). The V end lost 3 bases, the J end lost 5 bases, and 14 bases lay between the germline ends. The CDR3 has 14 residues. Germline lookup yields CDR1 SGDLS and CDR2 YYNGEE. The CDR3 DNA sequence: TGTGCCAGCAGCGCCTCCAGGGGGAGGGAGACCCAGTACTTC. Translating it yields CASSASRGRETQYF. Combining the CDR3 with reference TRBV9 and TRBJ2-5 gives the whole variable domain DSGVTQTPKHLITATGQRVTLRCSPRSGDLSVYWYQQSLDQGLQFLIQYYNGEERAKGNILERFSAQQFPDLHSELNLSSLELGDSALYFCASSASRGRETQYFGPGTRLLVL.

The chain joins TRBV4-1 to TRBJ2-2; no clear D gene. Trimming left V 0 bases short and J 1 base short, with 3 bases between. This CDR3 has 14 amino acids. CDR1 is MGHRA, CDR2 YSYEKL, per germline. The CDR3 region has the DNA TGCGCCAGCAGCCAAGAACAGAACACCGGGGAGCTGTTTTTT. Translated: CASSQEQNTGELFF.

The chain couples TRBV7-2 to TRBJ2-1, with D uncertain. There are 13 residues in the CDR3. The V and J ends lost 4 bases and 4 bases respectively, with 8 bases between them. Germline lookup yields CDR1 SGHTA and CDR2 FQGNSA. DNA for the CDR3: TGTGCCAGCAGCTCGGCACTATACAATGAGCAGTTCTTC. Translation gives CASSSALYNEQFF. Drawing the rest from reference TRBV7-2 and TRBJ2-1, the complete variable domain is GAGVSQSPSNKVTEKGKDVELRCDPISGHTALYWYRQSLGQGLEFLIYFQGNSAPDKSGLPSDRFSAERTGGSVSTLTIQRTQQEDSAVYLCASSSALYNEQFFGPGTRLTVL.

The chain links TRBV7-9 to TRBJ1-5, with D tentatively TRBD1 (5 bases). The CDR3 extends over 16 amino acids. Germline loops: CDR1 SEHNR, CDR2 FQNEAQ (reference sequence). Between the trimmed V and J ends, which lost 1 base and 6 bases, there was a span of 16 bases. For the CDR3, the DNA is TGTGCCAGCAGCTTAGAGGGGTCTACCTGGGGTCAGCCCCAGCATTTT. Encoded protein: CASSLEGSTWGQPQHF. Full variable domain (remainder filled in from reference TRBV7-9 and TRBJ1-5): DTGVSQNPRHKITKRGQNVTFRCDPISEHNRLYWYRQTLGQGPEFLTYFQNEAQLEKSRLLSDRFSAERPKGSFSTLEIQRTEQGDSAMYLCASSLEGSTWGQPQHFGDGTRLSIL.

The chain uses TRBV7-9 and TRBJ2-1; 9 nucleotides match TRBD2. Unmatched junction bases numbered 7, after V lost 1 base and J lost 9 bases. The CDR3 totals 15 residues. Germline V lookup: CDR1 SEHNR, CDR2 FQNEAQ (reference sequence). The CDR3 reads CASSLDSGGLGEQFF. CDR3 DNA: TGTGCCAGCAGCTTAGATAGCGGGGGCTTAGGTGAGCAGTTCTTC.

This sequence joins TRBV18 and TRBJ2-3, with 9 bases fitting TRBD1. With 2 bases clipped from V and 1 base from J, the junction kept 7 bases outside the gene matches. Germline CDR1 and CDR2: KGHSH and LQKENI. CDR3 length equals 17 residues. CDR3 amino acids: CASSPSSDRGRTDTQYF. The CDR3 DNA reads as TGTGCCAGCTCACCATCGTCGGACAGGGGCCGCACAGATACGCAGTATTTT.

This CDR3 reads CAWSVQGTGSSYNSPLHF. The CDR3 DNA reads TGTGCCTGGAGTGTACAGGGGACAGGGAGCTCCTATAATTCACCCCTCCACTTT. The chain employs TRBV30 and TRBJ1-6; 9 nucleotides match TRBD1. The trim removed 0 bases at V and 0 bases at J, leaving 6 bases unmatched. This CDR3 spans 18 amino acids. Germline lookup yields CDR1 GTSNPN and CDR2 SVGIG (reference sequence).

CDR3 in amino acids: CASTWTNPSTEAFF. The CDR3 DNA reads TGTGCCAGCACCTGGACTAATCCGAGCACTGAAGCTTTCTTT. This rearrangement joins TRBV6-5 to TRBJ1-1; no clear D gene. CDR3 length: 14 amino acids. Germline V gene lookup returns CDR1 MNHEY and CDR2 SVGAGI. Trimming cost V 7 bases and J 4 bases, with 16 bases left between them.

This clone has a handful of counts. The V and J genes are TRBV19 and TRBJ1-6; 8 bases line up with TRBD1. CDR3 length: 14 residues. Losses at the gene ends were 6 bases for V and 7 bases for J; bases not matched to a gene: 5. Per the germline V gene, CDR1 is LNHDA and CDR2 is SQIVND (reference sequence). CDR3 sequence reads: CASSRTGNNSPLHF. The CDR3 bases are TGTGCCAGTAGCAGGACAGGGAACAATTCACCCCTCCACTTT.

The gene calls are TRBV3-1 (or the pseudogene TRBV3-2) and TRBJ1-1, with 8 bases aligning to TRBD1. The V and J ends lost 4 bases and 7 bases, in that order; junction bases with no gene match: 8. The germline gives CDR1 LGHDT, CDR2 YNNKEL (reference sequence). The CDR3 consists of 14 residues. CDR3 nucleotide sequence: TGTGCCAGCAGCCCTTCCGACAGGGGTGATGAAGCTTTCTTT. It yields the protein CASSPSDRGDEAFF.

The chain combines TRBV5-4 with TRBJ2-1, with D uncertain. The CDR3 has 12 amino acids. Per the germline V gene, CDR1 is SGHNT and CDR2 is YYREEE (reference sequence). Trimming took 2 bases from V and 7 from J, leaving 7 bases between them. CDR3 sequence: CASSLFLNEQFF. In DNA, the CDR3 is TGTGCCAGCAGCTTATTCCTTAATGAGCAGTTCTTC.

The CDR3 sequence: CASNRQGGSEKLFF. The CDR3 nucleotides read TGTGCCAGCAATAGACAGGGTGGAAGTGAAAAACTGTTTTTT. The V and J genes are TRBV6-5 and TRBJ1-4, with 7 bases aligning to TRBD1. The CDR3 extends over 14 amino acids. The J segment lost 7 bases and the V segment lost 7 bases, leaving 9 bases of the junction unmatched. CDR1 and CDR2 from the germline V gene are MNHEY and SVGAGI.

The J gene is TRBJ2-3, the V gene TRBV10-3, with 9 bases matching TRBD1. Germline V gene data show CDR1 as ENHRY and CDR2 as SYGVKD. The CDR3 is made up of 13 amino acids. The V and J ends lost 10 bases and 5 bases, in that order; junction bases with no gene match: 7. CDR3 nucleotides: TGTGCCACCATACAGGGGGCCAGAGATACGCAGTATTTT. Translated, it gives CATIQGARDTQYF.

The chain combines TRBV19 with TRBJ1-6; D may be TRBD1 (6 bases). The CDR3 is made up of 15 amino acids. The germline CDR1 and CDR2 sequences are LNHDA and SQIVND (reference sequence). Trimming removed 4 bases at V and 7 bases at J, with 14 bases between. DNA for the CDR3: TGTGCCAGTAGTACCGGCGGACAGCACAATTCACCCCTCCACTTT. Its protein is CASSTGGQHNSPLHF.

The chain combines TRBV7-6 with TRBJ1-2; 8 nucleotides align to TRBD1. The CDR3 is 15 residues long. V shed 2 bases and J 7 bases; nucleotides not matched to a gene: 9. CDR1 SGHVS and CDR2 FNYEAQ come from the germline V gene. For the CDR3, the DNA is TGTGCCAGCAGCTTACTCGGGACAGGAGTTTCTGGCTACACCTTC. Its translation is CASSLLGTGVSGYTF. Full variable domain (rest looked up from reference TRBV7-6 and TRBJ1-2): GAGVSQSPRYKVTKRGQDVALRCDPISGHVSLYWYRQALGQGPEFLTYFNYEAQQDKSGLPNDRFSAERPEGSISTLTIQRTEQRDSAMYRCASSLLGTGVSGYTFGSGTRLTVV.

The chain carries TRBV10-3 and TRBJ1-1; TRBD1 is a possible D gene (6 bases). The germline V gene encodes CDR1 ENHRY and CDR2 SYGVKD. CDR3 size: 14 residues. V shed 10 bases and J shed 1 base, with 16 bases lying between them. Here the CDR3 DNA reads TGTGCCACCCTGAGGTCAGGGGAGAACACTGAAGCTTTCTTT. Its translation: CATLRSGENTEAFF.

This chain joins TRBV19 and TRBJ1-2; D uncertain. Between the trimmed V and J ends, which lost 3 bases and 8 bases, there was a span of 13 bases. Germline lookup yields CDR1 LNHDA and CDR2 SQIVND (reference sequence). The CDR3 is 13 residues long. The CDR3 reads CASSIAGLWGYTF. The CDR3 DNA reads TGTGCCAGTAGTATCGCCGGACTATGGGGCTACACCTTC.

This chain uses TRBV2 with TRBJ2-1; TRBD2 aligns across 7 bases. The CDR3 has 15 residues. Germline-derived CDR1 and CDR2 are SNHLY and FYNNEI. Trimming removed 8 bases from V and 4 bases from J; junction bases left unmatched: 11. The CDR3 spells CASALTSVTYNEQFF. CDR3 nucleotides: TGTGCCAGCGCACTAACTAGCGTGACTTACAATGAGCAGTTCTTC.

The V and J genes are TRBV5-1 and TRBJ2-7; D unresolved. Trimming took 5 bases from V and 2 from J, leaving 5 bases between them. The CDR3 length is 11 residues. Germline V gives CDR1 SGHRS, CDR2 YFSETQ. The CDR3 spells CASSETYEQYF. DNA of the CDR3: TGCGCCAGCAGTGAGACCTACGAGCAGTACTTC. Supplemented by reference TRBV5-1 and TRBJ2-7, the full variable domain reads KAGVTQTPRYLIKTRGQQVTLSCSPISGHRSVSWYQQTPGQGLQFLFEYFSETQRNKGNFPGRFSGRQFSNSRSEMNVSTLELGDSALYLCASSETYEQYFGPGTRLTVT.

This clone was observed a few times. This chain joins TRBV19 and TRBJ1-5; the D gene is possibly TRBD1 (6 bases). The CDR3 length is 12 residues. Trimming took 9 bases from V and 0 from J, leaving 6 bases between them. CDR1 and CDR2 from the germline V gene are LNHDA and SQIVND (reference sequence). The CDR3 loop is CASRGSNQPQHF. The CDR3 nucleotides are TGTGCCAGCAGGGGTAGCAATCAGCCCCAGCATTTT.

This rearrangement joins TRBV5-1 to TRBJ2-2, with TRBD1 matching 7 bases. This CDR3 comprises 17 residues. V dropped 0 bases and J dropped 6; count of bases not matched to a gene: 11. Germline V gene lookup returns CDR1 SGHRS and CDR2 YFSETQ. The CDR3 coding sequence is TGCGCCAGCAGCTTGGTCTGGGGGACAGAGGAAGCCGGGGAGCTGTTTTTT. Protein product: CASSLVWGTEEAGELFF.

CDR3 amino acids: CASSLDGSPLHF. DNA of the CDR3: TGTGCCAGCAGCTTAGACGGGTCACCCCTCCACTTT. This sequence joins TRBV11-2 and TRBJ1-6; no firm D call. Germline V gene sequence: CDR1 SGHAT, CDR2 FQNNGV. The CDR3 contains 12 residues. V lost 0 bases, J lost 10 bases, and 4 bases lay in between.

The chain couples TRBV5-4 to TRBJ1-1, with D possibly TRBD1 on 6 matching bases. Trimming left V 3 bases short and J 0 bases short, with 15 bases between. The CDR3 totals 16 residues. Germline CDR1 and CDR2: SGHNT and YYREEE (reference sequence). CDR3: CASSWRTQGMNTEAFF. Written as DNA, the CDR3 is TGTGCCAGCAGCTGGAGGACCCAGGGGATGAACACTGAAGCTTTCTTT.